This record covers a single TCR beta chain. This CDR3 region has 14 residues. Germline V CDR1 and CDR2: SGHDN, FVKESK. V was pared by 6 bases and J by 5 bases, with 7 bases of the junction left unmatched. These data originate in a study of blood T cell repertoires in COVID-19. Source study methods: How many nucleated cells were present was estimated from reference gene primer amplification. Libraries were prepared by immunoSEQ multiplex PCR; TCRdb keeps only in-frame clonotypes and omits some of them. D and trimming come from the DNA, and the V and J calls and clone size come from that table. The profile covers just over 300,000 clones, with 87% appearing a single time and roughly 2% taken by the ten largest.

The material sequenced was peripheral blood. This TCR came from a man aged 18 to 35 with active or convalescent COVID-19. This chain joins TRBV14 and TRBJ2-5, with TRBD1 identical over 9 bases. As DNA, the CDR3 is TGTGCCAGCAGTCCCGGGACAGGGTGGGAGACCCAGTACTTC. Its protein product is CASSPGTGWETQYF.